The 24 T cell receptor beta chains reported below all come from one sample, sequenced in a study of shared clonotypes between healthy human individuals. TCRdb keeps only in-frame clones here, not all; method: immunoSEQ multiplex PCR. This sample has about 480,000 clones, with over 60% found just once. Sample: PBMCs. All receptors derive from a woman in her forties in good health. Some clones in this sample may be carry-over from other donors' samples.

The V call is TRBV12-5, the J call TRBJ1-1, with 9 nucleotides matching TRBD1. Germline V gene lookup returns CDR1 LGHNT and CDR2 FRNRAP. The J segment lost 0 bases and the V segment lost 2 bases, leaving 10 bases of the junction unmatched. The CDR3 length is 18 residues. The CDR3 sequence: CASGLILGTGSVNTEAFF. In DNA form, the CDR3 reads TGTGCTAGTGGTTTGATTCTCGGGACAGGGTCGGTGAACACTGAAGCTTTCTTT.

This chain connects TRBV19 to TRBJ1-2; 8 positions agree with TRBD1. The CDR3 length is 13 residues. CDR1 and CDR2 (germline): LNHDA, SQIVND (reference sequence). The junction had 5 bases not matched to a gene; V was cut back by 7 bases and J by 4 bases. The CDR3 DNA follows: TGTGCCAGTACCTCAGACAGGGGCTATGGCTACACCTTC. Translated, it gives CASTSDRGYGYTF.

This chain uses TRBV20-1 with TRBJ1-2; D is undetermined. CDR1 and CDR2 from the germline V gene are DFQATT and SNEGSKA (reference sequence). Trimming stripped 2 bases from V and 10 bases from J, with 8 bases between. The CDR3 is made up of 10 amino acids. CDR3 in DNA: TGCAGTGCTAGATATTTCGACTACACCTTC. Amino acid sequence: CSARYFDYTF.

The V gene is TRBV5-1, the J gene TRBJ2-3, with 10 bases matching TRBD1. Trimming at V came to 1 base and at J to 2 bases, leaving 4 bases not matched to a gene. CDR1 and CDR2 (germline): SGHRS, YFSETQ. The CDR3 length is 16 residues. CDR3 nucleotides: TGCGCCAGCAGCTTGACCGGGACAGGGGACACAGATACGCAGTATTTT. This codes for CASSLTGTGDTDTQYF.

As to this clone: Different DNA sequences within this sample yield the same CDR3. V is TRBV7-2 and J is TRBJ1-3, with D unclear. CDR1 SGHTA and CDR2 FQGNSA come from the germline V gene. Trimming stripped 1 base from V and 3 bases from J, with 7 bases between. This CDR3 region has 14 residues. The CDR3 region has the DNA TGTGCCAGCAGCTTAGTGGGCAGTGGAAACACCATATATTTT. Protein product: CASSLVGSGNTIYF.

This clone has just a few counts. The chain is built from TRBV6-1 and TRBJ2-1; no definite D call. The V gene's germline CDR1 is MNHNS and CDR2 SASEGT. V shed 4 bases and J shed 1 base, with 5 bases lying between them. The CDR3 is 13 residues long. As DNA, the CDR3 is TGTGCCAGCAGTGCACTTTCCTACAATGAGCAGTTCTTC. This sequence encodes CASSALSYNEQFF.

This sequence joins TRBV5-5 and TRBJ2-7, with 8 bases that match TRBD1. The germline gives CDR1 SGHKS, CDR2 YYEKEE (reference sequence). The length of the CDR3 is 14 residues. V dropped 4 bases and J dropped 8; count of bases not matched to a gene: 11. The CDR3 nucleotides read TGTGCCAGCAGCACGTCAGGGGGCCGCCTTAAGCAGTACTTC. The encoded protein is CASSTSGGRLKQYF.

The rearrangement links TRBV7-2 to TRBJ2-3; D possibly corresponds to TRBD2 (6 bases). The ends were cut back, 6 bases at V and 1 base at J, with 8 bases in the middle. The CDR3 is 13 residues long. The V gene's germline CDR1 is SGHTA and CDR2 FQGNSA. CDR3 coding DNA: TGTGCCAGCAGGCGGGGAGGCACAGATACGCAGTATTTT. Protein product: CASRRGGTDTQYF.

This chain connects TRBV5-1 to TRBJ2-7; 9 bases match TRBD1. This CDR3 region has 15 residues. Trimming cost V 2 bases and J 4 bases; bases outside gene matches: 7. Germline CDR1 and CDR2: SGHRS and YFSETQ. CDR3: CASSLTGGSRYEQYF. DNA of the CDR3: TGCGCCAGCAGCTTAACAGGGGGCTCTAGGTACGAGCAGTACTTC.

This rearrangement joins TRBV27 to TRBJ2-2; TRBD2 might be the D (6 bases). Germline V CDR1 and CDR2: MNHEY, SMNVEV (reference sequence). This CDR3 spans 19 amino acids. Trimming cost V 3 bases and J 2 bases, with 22 bases left between them. CDR3 nucleotide sequence: TGTGCCAGCAGTTTTGGGGCCTTACGCGGAGGGAACAACACCGGGGAGCTGTTTTTT. It specifies CASSFGALRGGNNTGELFF.

The rearrangement joins TRBV21-1 to TRBJ1-5; TRBD1, the D gene given by the table, was not confirmed from the DNA. TRBV21-1 is tagged as a pseudogene. CDR3 length equals 18 residues. The CDR3 DNA reads TGTGCCAGCAGCAAATACACCTGGGGGACAGGGGTCAATCAGCCCCAGCATTTT. Protein product: CASSKYTWGTGVNQPQHF.

The V gene is TRBV18, the J gene TRBJ2-3; D possibly uses TRBD1 or TRBD2 (5 bases each). V was shortened by 4 bases and J by 2 bases, with 10 bases between the two germline ends. CDR3 length: 14 amino acids. Germline assignment: CDR1 KGHSH and CDR2 LQKENI. The chain's CDR3 is CASSLGTITDTQYF. Here the CDR3 DNA reads TGTGCCAGCTCACTCGGGACCATCACAGATACGCAGTATTTT. The full variable domain, completed using reference TRBV18 and TRBJ2-3, is NAGVMQNPRHLVRRRGQEARLRCSPMKGHSHVYWYRQLPEEGLKFMVYLQKENIIDESGMPKERFSAEFPKEGPSILRIQQVVRGDSAAYFCASSLGTITDTQYFGPGTRLTVL.

The rearrangement links TRBV9 to TRBJ2-1; 9 nucleotides match TRBD1. Germline CDR1 is SGDLS and CDR2 is YYNGEE. The CDR3 runs to 17 residues. After removal of 0 bases from V and 9 bases from J, the junction contained 13 bases not matched to a gene. The CDR3 DNA follows: TGTGCCAGCAGCGTAGCGCCCAGACGGGACAGGGAGGGTGAGCAGTTCTTC. Translation gives CASSVAPRRDREGEQFF.

This clone was detected many times. The rearrangement joins TRBV6-1 to TRBJ1-5, with a possible D match to TRBD1 (6 bases). There are 14 residues in the CDR3. The ends were cut back, 2 bases at V and 5 bases at J, with 10 bases in the middle. CDR1 and CDR2 from the germline V gene are MNHNS and SASEGT. The CDR3 here is CASSEWGRDQPQHF. CDR3 coding DNA: TGTGCCAGCAGTGAATGGGGGCGCGATCAGCCCCAGCATTTT.

This clone was found a few times. The chain joins TRBV2 to TRBJ2-7, with TRBD1 matching 10 bases. J was trimmed by 6 bases and V by 7 bases; bases with no gene match: 12. The germline CDR1 and CDR2 sequences are SNHLY and FYNNEI. The CDR3 spans 15 residues. The CDR3: CASNRDRGLGFEQYF. The CDR3 DNA follows: TGTGCCAGCAATAGGGACAGGGGACTAGGGTTCGAGCAGTACTTC.

The sample holds one count of this clone. The rearrangement links TRBV27 to TRBJ2-7; D is perhaps TRBD1 (5 bases). V gave up 0 bases and J gave up 4 bases, with 13 bases separating them. The germline gives CDR1 MNHEY, CDR2 SMNVEV (reference sequence). The CDR3 length is 15 residues. CDR3 DNA sequence: TGTGCCAGCAGTTTATCGGTGGGGCGTAGGTACGAGCAGTACTTC. Translating it yields CASSLSVGRRYEQYF.

The V call is TRBV25-1, the J call TRBJ2-7; possibly TRBD2 for D (6 bases). The ends were cut back, 2 bases at V and 3 bases at J, with 11 bases in the middle. Germline lookup yields CDR1 MGHDK and CDR2 SYGVNS. The CDR3 extends over 14 amino acids. Here the CDR3 reads CASSEGGSRYEQYF. Written as DNA, the CDR3 is TGTGCCAGCAGTGAAGGGGGGTCACGCTACGAGCAGTACTTC.

The CDR3 is CASSYRQVLNTEAFF. Written as DNA, the CDR3 is TGTGCCAGCAGTTACAGACAGGTACTGAACACTGAAGCTTTCTTT. V usage is TRBV6-6 and J usage is TRBJ1-1; D is possibly TRBD1 (6 bases). This CDR3 spans 15 amino acids. Trimming left V 2 bases short and J 0 bases short, with 10 bases between. Germline-derived CDR1 and CDR2 are MNHNY and SVGAGI (reference sequence).

This clone appeared a few times. The rearrangement joins TRBV6-1 to TRBJ2-3; 7 bases are a match to TRBD2. Per the germline V gene, CDR1 is MNHNS and CDR2 is SASEGT. The V gene end was trimmed by 8 bases and the J gene end by 4 bases; junction bases not matched to a gene: 9. The CDR3 spans 14 residues. The CDR3, as DNA: TGTGCCAGCGCAACTAGCGAGGTTGCAGATACGCAGTATTTT. Protein: CASATSEVADTQYF.

The rearrangement uses TRBV7-2 and TRBJ1-1; 8 bases match TRBD1. V lost 5 bases and J lost 5; bases outside the gene matches: 7. Germline loops: CDR1 SGHTA, CDR2 FQGNSA. The CDR3 has 14 amino acids. CDR3 sequence (DNA): TGTGCCAGCAGCCAGGACAGGGCCAGTACTGAAGCTTTCTTT. It yields the protein CASSQDRASTEAFF.

The chain is built from TRBV5-1 and TRBJ2-2, with D perhaps TRBD1 or TRBD2 (5 bases each). V was trimmed by 9 bases and J by 1 base, leaving 10 bases between them. In germline, CDR1 is SGHRS, CDR2 YFSETQ. This CDR3 spans 13 amino acids. CDR3 region: CAIEGRNTGELFF. In DNA, the CDR3 is TGCGCCATCGAGGGGCGGAACACCGGGGAGCTGTTTTTT.

The chain recombines TRBV5-8 with TRBJ2-3; the match to TRBD2 covers 10 bases. J was trimmed by 6 bases and V by 4 bases; bases with no gene match: 8. The CDR3 is 15 amino acids. The germline V gene has CDR1 SGHTS and CDR2 YDEGEE. CDR3 loop: CASSLGLAFSDTQYF. The CDR3 nucleotides read TGTGCCAGCAGCCTGGGACTAGCGTTCTCCGATACGCAGTATTTT.

The chain couples TRBV30 to TRBJ1-2, with 7 bases fitting TRBD1. From germline, CDR1 is GTSNPN and CDR2 SVGIG (reference sequence). This CDR3 has 14 amino acids. Trimming at V came to 2 bases and at J to 4 bases, leaving 7 bases not matched to a gene. In nucleotides, the CDR3 is TGTGCCTGGAGTCCCGACAGGGAGTCCTATGGCTACACCTTC. This encodes CAWSPDRESYGYTF.

The chain combines TRBV18 with TRBJ2-2; 11 bases agree with TRBD2. The CDR3 has 17 residues. V dropped 2 bases and J dropped 2; count of bases not matched to a gene: 4. Germline CDR1 KGHSH, CDR2 LQKENI. In DNA, the CDR3 is TGTGCCAGCTCACCAACAACTAGCGGGAGTAACACCGGGGAGCTGTTTTTT. Translation: CASSPTTSGSNTGELFF.